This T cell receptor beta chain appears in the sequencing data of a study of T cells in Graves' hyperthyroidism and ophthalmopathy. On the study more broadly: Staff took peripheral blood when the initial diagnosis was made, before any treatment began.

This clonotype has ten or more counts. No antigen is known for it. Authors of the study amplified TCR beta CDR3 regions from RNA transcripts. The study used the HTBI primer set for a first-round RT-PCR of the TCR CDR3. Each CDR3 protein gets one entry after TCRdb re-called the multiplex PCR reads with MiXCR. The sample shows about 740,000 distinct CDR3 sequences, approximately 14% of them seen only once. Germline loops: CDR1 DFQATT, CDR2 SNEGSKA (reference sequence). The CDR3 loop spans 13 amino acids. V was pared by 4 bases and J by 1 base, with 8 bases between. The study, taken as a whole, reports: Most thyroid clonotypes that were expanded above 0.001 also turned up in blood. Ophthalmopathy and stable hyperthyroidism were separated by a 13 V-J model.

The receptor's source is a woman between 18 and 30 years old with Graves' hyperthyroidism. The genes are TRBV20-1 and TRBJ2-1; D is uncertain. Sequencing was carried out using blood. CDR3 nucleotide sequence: TGCAGTGCTAAACCACTTTCCTACAATGAGCAGTTCTTC. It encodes CSAKPLSYNEQFF.